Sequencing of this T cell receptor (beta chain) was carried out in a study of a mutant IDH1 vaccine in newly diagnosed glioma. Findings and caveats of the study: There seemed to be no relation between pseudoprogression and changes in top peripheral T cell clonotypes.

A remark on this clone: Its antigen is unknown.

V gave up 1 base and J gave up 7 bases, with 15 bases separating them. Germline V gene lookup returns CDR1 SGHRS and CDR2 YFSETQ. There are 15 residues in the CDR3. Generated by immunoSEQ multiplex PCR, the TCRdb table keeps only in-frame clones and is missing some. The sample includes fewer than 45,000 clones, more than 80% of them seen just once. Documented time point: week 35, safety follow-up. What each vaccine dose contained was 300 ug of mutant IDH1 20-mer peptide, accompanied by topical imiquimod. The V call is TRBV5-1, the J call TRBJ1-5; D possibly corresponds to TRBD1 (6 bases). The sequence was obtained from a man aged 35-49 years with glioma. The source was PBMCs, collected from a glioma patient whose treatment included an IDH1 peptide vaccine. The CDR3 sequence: CASSLSGENRQPQHF. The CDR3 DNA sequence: TGCGCCAGCAGCTTGTCAGGGGAAAATAGACAGCCCCAGCATTTT.